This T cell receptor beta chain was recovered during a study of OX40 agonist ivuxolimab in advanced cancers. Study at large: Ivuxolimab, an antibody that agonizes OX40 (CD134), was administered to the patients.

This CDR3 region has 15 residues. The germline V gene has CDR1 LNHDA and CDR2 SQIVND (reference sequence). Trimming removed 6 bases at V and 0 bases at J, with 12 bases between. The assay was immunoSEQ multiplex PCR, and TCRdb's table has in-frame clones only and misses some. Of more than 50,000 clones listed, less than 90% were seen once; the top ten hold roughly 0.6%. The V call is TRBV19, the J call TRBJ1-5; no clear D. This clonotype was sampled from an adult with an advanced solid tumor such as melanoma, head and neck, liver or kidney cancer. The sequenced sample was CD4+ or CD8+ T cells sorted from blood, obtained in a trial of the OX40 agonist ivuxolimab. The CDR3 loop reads CASSLREFSNQPQHF. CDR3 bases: TGTGCCAGTAGCTTGCGGGAGTTTAGCAATCAGCCCCAGCATTTT.